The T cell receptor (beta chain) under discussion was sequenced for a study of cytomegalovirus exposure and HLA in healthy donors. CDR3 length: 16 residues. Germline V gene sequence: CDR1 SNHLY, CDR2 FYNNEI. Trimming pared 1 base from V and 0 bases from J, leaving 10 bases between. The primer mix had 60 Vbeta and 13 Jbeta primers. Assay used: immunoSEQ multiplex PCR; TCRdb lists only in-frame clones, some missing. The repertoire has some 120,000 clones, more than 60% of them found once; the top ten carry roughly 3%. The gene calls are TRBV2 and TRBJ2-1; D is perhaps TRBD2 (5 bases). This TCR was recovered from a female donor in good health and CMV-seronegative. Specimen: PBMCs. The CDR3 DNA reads TGTGCCAGCAGTGAAGAGACTACGAGCTCCTACAATGAGCAGTTCTTC. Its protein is CASSEETTSSYNEQFF.